What follows describes a single TCR beta chain. The antigen is unknown. This sample was taken from a study of CD8+ T cells in alopecia areata. Study in general: Treatment comprised oral tofacitinib, 5 to 10 mg twice daily, in treated patients. The tofacitinib course ran for 6 to 18 months and was followed by 6 months off drug. Broader study findings: Normal skin's resident alphabeta T cells are also sequenced in scalp samples.

This CDR3 spans 14 amino acids. With 6 bases removed from V and 3 bases from J, the gap between germline ends came to 9 bases. Germline CDR1 and CDR2: MNHEY and SVGAGI. RNA extraction and reverse transcription yielded cDNA as sequencing template. Libraries were prepared by immunoSEQ multiplex PCR; TCRdb keeps only in-frame clonotypes and omits some of them. This sample has more than 95,000 clones, with approximately 38% found just once. The chain is built from TRBV6-5 and TRBJ2-6; weak D call: TRBD2 (5 bases). The TCR originated in a human donor with alopecia areata. The source material was CD4+ T cells sorted from blood. The DNA of the CDR3 is TGTGCCAGCAGCGCGAGCGGTGGGGCCAACGTCCTGACTTTC. This sequence encodes CASSASGGANVLTF.